The clone carrying this T cell receptor (beta chain) was seen only once. The antigen is undetermined. Germline CDR1 is SEHNR and CDR2 is FQNEAQ (reference sequence). V gave up 8 bases and J gave up 5 bases; unmatched junction bases: 12. This CDR3 is 15 amino acids long. This entry comes from a study of long-term antiretroviral therapy in people with HIV. Broader study findings: Regardless of time point, clones expanded before ART dominated the repertoire. From about 2003 to 2018, blood was obtained, possibly while participants received older ART regimens. Post-ART diversity increased but stayed below transplant donor controls.

Version v3.0 of the immunoSEQ assay was performed at survey level. About 35,000-50,000 T-cell genomes per sample were the sequencing target. Method: immunoSEQ multiplex PCR; TCRdb's copy keeps in-frame clones and lacks some. The sample holds about 35,000 clones; just under 95% are singletons and the top ten take 3% to 4.5%. Sequences were derived from unsorted PBMCs, sampled 4.1 years after starting antiretroviral therapy. The V and J genes are TRBV7-9 and TRBJ2-3, with 8 bases lining up with TRBD2. The receptor was isolated from a woman aged 50 to 65 with HIV. The CDR3 nucleotides read TGTGCCAGCGCACCCACTAGCGGTCATGGAGATACGCAGTATTTT. Its protein is CASAPTSGHGDTQYF.